The 25 T cell receptor beta chains reported below all come from one sample, sequenced in a study of cytomegalovirus exposure and HLA in healthy donors. With 60 Vbeta and 13 Jbeta primers, the PCR was carried out. Generated by immunoSEQ multiplex PCR, the TCRdb table keeps only in-frame clones and is missing some. Of 95,000 to 150,000 clones in the sample, over 65% were seen once. The sample consisted of PBMCs. The receptors come from a man aged 25 to 40 in good health and CMV-seropositive.

The chain carries TRBV30 and TRBJ1-2, with 11 bases identical to TRBD1. Germline V gives CDR1 GTSNPN, CDR2 SVGIG (reference sequence). J was trimmed by 7 bases and V by 1 base; bases with no gene match: 11. This CDR3 spans 16 amino acids. DNA for the CDR3: TGTGCCTGGAGTGCCCGACTGGACAGGGGGCTAGGTGGCTACACCTTC. Its protein product is CAWSARLDRGLGGYTF.

V gene TRBV27 combines with J gene TRBJ2-1; maybe TRBD2 (6 bases). CDR1 MNHEY and CDR2 SMNVEV come from the germline V gene (reference sequence). V dropped 1 base and J dropped 6 bases, with 10 bases sitting between them. CDR3 length: 14 amino acids. CDR3: CASSLWGVTNEQFF. For the CDR3, the DNA is TGTGCCAGCAGTTTATGGGGGGTCACCAATGAGCAGTTCTTC.

This chain uses TRBV11-2 with TRBJ2-3, with TRBD1 identical over 8 bases. Germline V lookup: CDR1 SGHAT, CDR2 FQNNGV. The CDR3 consists of 13 residues. The trim removed 5 bases at V and 4 bases at J, leaving 2 bases unmatched. The CDR3 sequence is CASSRQGSDTQYF. The CDR3 nucleotides read TGTGCCAGCAGCCGACAGGGGTCAGATACGCAGTATTTT.

The chain links TRBV28 to TRBJ1-3; 8 bases match TRBD1. Germline V CDR1 and CDR2: MDHEN, SYDVKM. Germline trimming cut 10 bases from V and 0 bases from J; bases unmatched to any gene: 8. This CDR3 comprises 15 residues. As DNA, the CDR3 is TGTGCCATCCAGGGGGCTCTACTCTCTGGAAACACCATATATTTT. Translating it yields CAIQGALLSGNTIYF. Together with reference TRBV28 and TRBJ1-3, the CDR3 gives the full variable domain: DVKVTQSSRYLVKRTGEKVFLECVQDMDHENMFWYRQDPGLGLRLIYFSYDVKMKEKGDIPEGYSVSREKKERFSLILESASTNQTSMYLCAIQGALLSGNTIYFGEGSWLTVV.

This chain uses TRBV4-1 with TRBJ2-5; no reliable D call. The length of the CDR3 is 14 residues. Germline V gene sequence: CDR1 MGHRA, CDR2 YSYEKL. V gave up 1 base and J gave up 5 bases, with 11 bases separating them. The CDR3 bases are TGCGCCAGCAGCCAAGCCCTCCTGGAGGAGACCCAGTACTTC. Protein product: CASSQALLEETQYF.

The J gene is TRBJ2-1, the V gene TRBV25-1; 10 bases align to TRBD2. The CDR3 extends over 15 amino acids. V shed 7 bases, J shed 9 bases, and the junction held 12 bases outside the gene matches. Germline CDR1 is MGHDK and CDR2 is SYGVNS. This CDR3 reads CASKRGLAGVFEQFF. Written as DNA, the CDR3 is TGTGCCAGCAAGCGGGGGCTAGCGGGAGTTTTTGAGCAGTTCTTC.

This chain connects TRBV19 to TRBJ2-2; weak D call: TRBD2 (6 bases). V lost 5 bases, J lost 5 bases, and 12 bases lay in between. The germline V gene encodes CDR1 LNHDA and CDR2 SQIVND (reference sequence). This CDR3 region has 14 residues. Here the CDR3 reads CASSPLATTGELFF. The CDR3 DNA is TGTGCCAGTAGTCCTCTAGCGACGACCGGGGAGCTGTTTTTT.

V gene TRBV7-6 combines with J gene TRBJ2-5; 7 bases agree with TRBD2. Germline loops: CDR1 SGHVS, CDR2 FNYEAQ. The CDR3 contains 17 residues. The junction had 17 bases not matched to a gene; V was cut back by 5 bases and J by 5 bases. Here the CDR3 DNA reads TGTGCCAGCAGCCCCCTGGGGGGGAGTGATTCTCTGGAGACCCAGTACTTC. This encodes CASSPLGGSDSLETQYF.

This chain uses TRBV6-5 with TRBJ1-4, with 8 bases matching TRBD1. There are 15 residues in the CDR3. In germline, CDR1 is MNHEY, CDR2 SVGAGI. Germline trimming cut 2 bases from V and 5 bases from J; bases unmatched to any gene: 4. In nucleotides, the CDR3 is TGTGCCAGCAGTTACCGGACAGGGAAAAATGAAAAACTGTTTTTT. Amino acid sequence: CASSYRTGKNEKLFF.

The chain joins TRBV4-3 to TRBJ2-7; TRBD1 matches at 8 bases. With V trimmed by 3 bases and J by 5 bases, 15 bases remained unmatched. CDR1 and CDR2 from the germline V gene are LGHNA and YSLEER. CDR3 length: 17 amino acids. Written as DNA, the CDR3 is TGCGCCAGCAGCCAGAAGCTGTATGGACAGGGTTTCAACGAGCAGTACTTC. Its protein is CASSQKLYGQGFNEQYF.

V usage is TRBV10-2 and J usage is TRBJ2-6; tentatively, D is TRBD1 (6 bases). The germline gives CDR1 WSHSY, CDR2 SAAADI. Trimming removed 5 bases from V and 2 bases from J, with 10 bases in between. The CDR3 is 15 amino acids. CDR3 in DNA: TGCGCCAGCAGTATGGGGGCGCCTGGGGCCAACGTCCTGACTTTC. As protein: CASSMGAPGANVLTF.

This clone has only a few counts. The rearrangement joins TRBV5-1 to TRBJ2-5, with TRBD1 matching 11 bases. This CDR3 is 13 amino acids long. Germline V gene data show CDR1 as SGHRS and CDR2 as YFSETQ. V shed 4 bases, J shed 9 bases, and the junction held 5 bases outside the gene matches. The CDR3 loop reads CASSIGQGAAQYF. The CDR3 DNA sequence: TGCGCCAGCAGCATAGGACAGGGGGCGGCCCAGTACTTC.

A word on this clone: This same CDR3 is encoded by further DNA sequences in the sample. V usage is TRBV27 and J usage is TRBJ2-7; 7 positions match TRBD1. The CDR3 is 14 amino acids. From germline, CDR1 is MNHEY and CDR2 SMNVEV (reference sequence). The V gene end was trimmed by 3 bases and the J gene end by 2 bases; junction bases not matched to a gene: 4. The CDR3 region is CASSFWQGAYEQYF. In DNA, the CDR3 is TGTGCCAGCAGTTTCTGGCAGGGGGCCTACGAGCAGTACTTC.

The rearrangement uses TRBV9 and TRBJ2-5; D gene ambiguous. V was pared by 3 bases and J by 1 base, with 7 bases between. This CDR3 is 13 amino acids long. CDR1 and CDR2 (germline): SGDLS, YYNGEE. CDR3 sequence reads: CASSGDIQETQYF. CDR3 bases: TGTGCCAGCAGCGGCGACATCCAAGAGACCCAGTACTTC. Drawing the rest from reference TRBV9 and TRBJ2-5, the complete variable domain is DSGVTQTPKHLITATGQRVTLRCSPRSGDLSVYWYQQSLDQGLQFLIQYYNGEERAKGNILERFSAQQFPDLHSELNLSSLELGDSALYFCASSGDIQETQYFGPGTRLLVL.

The chain has TRBV4-1 and TRBJ1-2; tentatively, D is TRBD1 (6 bases). CDR1 is MGHRA and CDR2 is YSYEKL in the germline V gene. This CDR3 is 13 amino acids long. Trimming took off 3 bases at V and 5 bases at J, with 10 bases between the two ends. Written as DNA, the CDR3 is TGCGCCAGCAGCCACCTAACAGGGTATGGCTACACCTTC. Translation: CASSHLTGYGYTF.

This chain uses TRBV5-1 with TRBJ1-4; D may be TRBD1 (5 bases). Germline V gives CDR1 SGHRS, CDR2 YFSETQ. Trimming stripped 1 base from V and 4 bases from J, with 29 bases between. The CDR3 has 21 amino acids. DNA for the CDR3: TGCGCCAGCAGCTTGAACTCATTTGGCAGGGCGGCCCCTCTTGGTAATGAAAAACTGTTTTTT. Amino acids: CASSLNSFGRAAPLGNEKLFF.

The table lists this clone with a count of one. CDR3 DNA sequence: TGTGCCAGCTCACCACAGACGGGAGATACGCAGTATTTT. Translation gives CASSPQTGDTQYF. The gene calls are TRBV18 and TRBJ2-3; D unclear. Germline V CDR1 and CDR2: KGHSH, LQKENI. The CDR3 totals 13 residues. Trimming shortened V by 1 base and J by 5 bases, and 7 bases separated the two germline ends.

This chain joins TRBV15 and TRBJ1-1, with a tentative D call TRBD1 (5 bases). The CDR3 has 14 amino acids. Trimming shortened V by 2 bases and J by 7 bases, and 14 bases separated the two germline ends. The germline V gene encodes CDR1 LNHNV and CDR2 YYDKDF (reference sequence). The CDR3 DNA reads as TGTGCCACCAGCAGACCACTGGGGCAGAGTGAAGCTTTCTTT. Protein: CATSRPLGQSEAFF.

The V and J genes are TRBV28 and TRBJ2-1; 11 nucleotides agree with TRBD2. Looked up from germline, CDR1 is MDHEN and CDR2 is SYDVKM. The ends lost 4 bases at V and 0 bases at J; junction bases unmatched: 14. The CDR3 loop spans 20 amino acids. The CDR3 here is CASSSLTGHLAGGSYNEQFF. CDR3 DNA: TGTGCCAGCAGTTCGTTGACAGGGCACCTAGCGGGAGGCTCCTACAATGAGCAGTTCTTC. Together with reference TRBV28 and TRBJ2-1, the CDR3 gives the full variable domain: DVKVTQSSRYLVKRTGEKVFLECVQDMDHENMFWYRQDPGLGLRLIYFSYDVKMKEKGDIPEGYSVSREKKERFSLILESASTNQTSMYLCASSSLTGHLAGGSYNEQFFGPGTRLTVL.

The chain carries TRBV11-3 and TRBJ2-3; 12 positions agree with TRBD2. Trimming removed 5 bases from V and 7 bases from J; junction bases left unmatched: 10. Germline loops: CDR1 SGHNT, CDR2 YENEEA. CDR3 length: 16 residues. The CDR3 region is CASSPGLAGFTNTQYF. The CDR3 DNA sequence: TGTGCCAGCAGCCCCGGACTAGCGGGATTCACCAATACGCAGTATTTT. Filled out from reference TRBV11-3 and TRBJ2-3, the complete variable domain reads EAGVVQSPRYKIIEKKQPVAFWCNPISGHNTLYWYLQNLGQGPELLIRYENEEAVDDSQLPKDRFSAERLKGVDSTLKIQPAELGDSAVYLCASSPGLAGFTNTQYFGPGTRLTVL.

The chain combines TRBV5-4 with TRBJ2-7; TRBD1 agrees at 8 bases. The V gene end was trimmed by 5 bases and the J gene end by 2 bases; junction bases not matched to a gene: 9. Germline-derived CDR1 and CDR2 are SGHNT and YYREEE (reference sequence). The CDR3 sequence is 15 residues long. The chain's CDR3 is CASRPGQGEAYEQYF. CDR3 bases: TGTGCCAGCAGACCCGGACAGGGCGAGGCCTACGAGCAGTACTTC.

The chain employs TRBV30 and TRBJ1-3, with a possible D match to TRBD1 (5 bases). The germline V and J ends were trimmed by 0 bases and 2 bases, with 11 bases remaining between them. CDR3 length equals 15 residues. CDR1 and CDR2 from the germline V gene are GTSNPN and SVGIG (reference sequence). The CDR3 DNA reads TGTGCCTGGAGTGTACCGGAGGGACCTGGAAACACCATATATTTT. Its translation: CAWSVPEGPGNTIYF.

The genes are TRBV5-5 and TRBJ1-2; 7 nucleotides agree with TRBD1. The trim removed 4 bases at V and 0 bases at J, leaving 3 bases unmatched. The CDR3 has 14 amino acids. CDR1 and CDR2 (germline): SGHKS, YYEKEE (reference sequence). The CDR3 reads CASSRGTANYGYTF. Written as DNA, the CDR3 is TGTGCCAGCAGCAGGGGGACAGCTAACTATGGCTACACCTTC. Looking up the rest from reference TRBV5-5 and TRBJ1-2 gives the full variable domain: DAGVTQSPTHLIKTRGQQVTLRCSPISGHKSVSWYQQVLGQGPQFIFQYYEKEERGRGNFPDRFSARQFPNYSSELNVNALLLGDSALYLCASSRGTANYGYTFGSGTRLTVV.

The rearrangement uses TRBV21-1 and TRBJ2-2; the table's D call, TRBD2, has no DNA check behind it. TRBV21-1 is marked as a pseudogene. The CDR3 runs 16 residues. The CDR3 loop is CASSKGGGENTGELFF. For the CDR3, the DNA is TGTGCCAGCAGCAAAGGGGGAGGGGAGAACACCGGGGAGCTGTTTTTT.

This clone was recorded only once. The chain uses TRBV5-4 and TRBJ1-2; possible D gene TRBD1, 6 bases. CDR3 length equals 13 residues. Germline values: CDR1 SGHNT, CDR2 YYREEE (reference sequence). Trimming stripped 4 bases from V and 2 bases from J, with 9 bases between. The CDR3 sequence is CASSPDRNYGYTF. CDR3 coding DNA: TGTGCCAGCAGCCCAGACAGGAACTATGGCTACACCTTC. Variable domain in full (rest from reference TRBV5-4 and TRBJ1-2): ETGVTQSPTHLIKTRGQQVTLRCSSQSGHNTVSWYQQALGQGPQFIFQYYREEENGRGNFPPRFSGLQFPNYSSELNVNALELDDSALYLCASSPDRNYGYTFGSGTRLTVV.